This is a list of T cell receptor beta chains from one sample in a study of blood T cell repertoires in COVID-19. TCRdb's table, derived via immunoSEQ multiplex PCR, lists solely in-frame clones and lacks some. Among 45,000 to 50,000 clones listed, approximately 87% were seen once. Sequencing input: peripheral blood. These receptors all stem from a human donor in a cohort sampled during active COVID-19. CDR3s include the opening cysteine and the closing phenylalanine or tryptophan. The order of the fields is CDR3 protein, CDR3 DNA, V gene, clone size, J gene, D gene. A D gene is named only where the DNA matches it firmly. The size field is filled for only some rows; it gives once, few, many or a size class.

CDR3: CASSQFVRESNYGYTF
DNA: TGTGCCAGCAGCCAATTCGTGCGGGAGAGCAACTATGGCTACACCTTC
V: TRBV3-1/TRBV3-2
size: NA
J: TRBJ1-2
D: NA

CDR3: CASSVGEGSGEQFF
DNA: TGTGCCAGCAGCGTAGGGGAGGGAAGCGGCGAGCAGTTCTTC
V: TRBV9
size: NA
J: TRBJ2-1
D: TRBD2

CDR3: CASSYNPGQEPYEQYF
DNA: TGTGCCAGCAGCTACAACCCGGGACAGGAACCCTACGAGCAGTACTTC
V: TRBV5-6
size: NA
J: TRBJ2-7
D: TRBD1

CDR3: CASGPGQGPFTDTQYF
DNA: TGTGCTAGTGGTCCGGGACAGGGTCCTTTCACAGATACGCAGTATTTT
V: TRBV12-5
size: NA
J: TRBJ2-3
D: TRBD1

CDR3: CASRRQGSYNEQFF
DNA: TGTGCCAGCAGGAGACAGGGATCCTACAATGAGCAGTTCTTC
V: TRBV27
size: NA
J: TRBJ2-1
D: TRBD1

CDR3: CASSLASGLAFNEQFF
DNA: TGTGCCAGCAGCTTAGCCTCGGGACTAGCGTTCAATGAGCAGTTCTTC
V: TRBV7-2
size: NA
J: TRBJ2-1
D: TRBD2

CDR3: CASSPALGTVYGYTF
DNA: TGTGCCAGCAGCCCGGCCCTTGGGACAGTCTATGGCTACACCTTC
V: TRBV11-2
size: few
J: TRBJ1-2
D: TRBD1

CDR3: CASSGLNEKLFF
DNA: TGTGCCAGCAGTGGACTTAATGAAAAACTGTTTTTT
V: TRBV2
size: NA
J: TRBJ1-4
D: NA

CDR3: CASSLEGGYGYTF
DNA: TGTGCCAGCAGCTTAGAAGGGGGCTATGGCTACACCTTC
V: TRBV7-9
size: NA
J: TRBJ1-2
D: NA

CDR3: CASSIGEGAPEQFF
DNA: TGTGCCAGTAGTATTGGCGAGGGGGCCCCTGAGCAGTTCTTC
V: TRBV19
size: NA
J: TRBJ2-1
D: TRBD1

CDR3: CASSTYTGLALHF
DNA: TGTGCCAGCAGTACCTACACAGGGCTAGCCCTCCACTTT
V: TRBV6-6
size: few
J: TRBJ1-6
D: NA

CDR3: CASTQTAARGQFF
DNA: TGTGCCAGCACCCAAACGGCGGCCCGGGGGCAGTTCTTC
V: TRBV7-2
size: NA
J: TRBJ2-1
D: NA

CDR3: CATKKGDSSGANVLTF
DNA: TGTGCCACTAAAAAAGGGGACAGCTCTGGGGCCAACGTCCTGACTTTC
V: TRBV19
size: once
J: TRBJ2-6
D: TRBD1

CDR3: CASSRTGGYQPQHF
DNA: TGTGCCAGCAGTCGCACCGGGGGTTACCAGCCCCAGCATTTT
V: TRBV6-2/TRBV6-3
size: NA
J: TRBJ1-5
D: NA

CDR3: CASSPLARGDSGNTIYF
DNA: TGTGCCAGCTCACCCTTGGCGCGTGGAGACTCTGGAAACACCATATATTTT
V: TRBV18
size: NA
J: TRBJ1-3
D: NA

CDR3: CASSAGTSGGGRNEQFF
DNA: TGTGCCAGCAGTGCCGGGACTAGCGGGGGGGGTCGCAATGAGCAGTTCTTC
V: TRBV2
size: NA
J: TRBJ2-1
D: TRBD2

CDR3: CASSLDKNTEAFF
DNA: TGTGCCAGCAGCTTAGATAAGAACACTGAAGCTTTCTTT
V: TRBV7-6
size: NA
J: TRBJ1-1
D: NA

CDR3: CASRKGANYGYTF
DNA: TGCGCCAGCAGGAAGGGGGCTAACTATGGCTACACCTTC
V: TRBV5-1
size: NA
J: TRBJ1-2
D: NA

CDR3: CAVRGPTDTQYF
DNA: TGTGCCGTGCGGGGGCCCACAGATACGCAGTATTTT
V: TRBV6-5
size: NA
J: TRBJ2-3
D: NA

CDR3: CASSPTGANYGYTF
DNA: TGTGCCAGCTCACCGACAGGGGCCAACTATGGCTACACCTTC
V: TRBV18
size: NA
J: TRBJ1-2
D: TRBD1

CDR3: CASSSGTGLYEQYF
DNA: TGTGCCAGCAGCTCCGGGACAGGGCTCTACGAGCAGTACTTC
V: TRBV7-2
size: few
J: TRBJ2-7
D: TRBD1

CDR3: CSGQTGPDEQYF
DNA: TGCAGCGGACAGACAGGGCCCGACGAGCAGTACTTC
V: TRBV29-1
size: few
J: TRBJ2-7
D: TRBD1

CDR3: CASSLPGYGYTF
DNA: TGCGCCAGCAGCTTGCCGGGCTATGGCTACACCTTC
V: TRBV5-1
size: NA
J: TRBJ1-2
D: NA

CDR3: CASSSAGREGTQYF
DNA: TGTGCCAGCAGCTCGGCGGGGAGAGAAGGGACCCAGTACTTC
V: TRBV5-6
size: NA
J: TRBJ2-5
D: NA

CDR3: CASKSTATGANYGYTF
DNA: TGTGCCAGCAAGTCCACCGCGACAGGAGCTAACTATGGCTACACCTTC
V: TRBV27
size: NA
J: TRBJ1-2
D: NA

CDR3: CASSNGQFLGGYTF
DNA: TGTGCCAGCAGCAATGGACAGTTCCTAGGGGGCTACACCTTC
V: TRBV6-5
size: NA
J: TRBJ1-2
D: NA

CDR3: CASSGTSGGGNEQFF
DNA: TGTGCCAGCAGCGGTACTAGCGGGGGGGGAAATGAGCAGTTCTTC
V: TRBV9
size: NA
J: TRBJ2-1
D: TRBD2

CDR3: CASSRTGSNQPQHF
DNA: TGTGCCAGCAGTAGAACAGGGTCGAATCAGCCCCAGCATTTT
V: TRBV2
size: few
J: TRBJ1-5
D: NA

CDR3: CASSDLRGGYNEQFF
DNA: TGTGCCAGCAGTGACCTACGGGGGGGCTACAATGAGCAGTTCTTC
V: TRBV6-1
size: once
J: TRBJ2-1
D: TRBD2

CDR3: CASSPSSARGAEQFF
DNA: TGTGCCAGCAGCCCCTCTTCGGCGCGGGGAGCTGAGCAGTTCTTC
V: TRBV7-2
size: NA
J: TRBJ2-1
D: NA

CDR3: CATSGREGVSYNEQFF
DNA: TGTGCCACCAGCGGTCGGGAGGGCGTATCCTACAATGAGCAGTTCTTC
V: TRBV24-1
size: once
J: TRBJ2-1
D: TRBD2

CDR3: CASSVTPAEEQYF
DNA: TGTGCCAGCAGTGTGACTCCCGCAGAGGAGCAGTACTTC
V: TRBV6-4
size: NA
J: TRBJ2-7
D: NA